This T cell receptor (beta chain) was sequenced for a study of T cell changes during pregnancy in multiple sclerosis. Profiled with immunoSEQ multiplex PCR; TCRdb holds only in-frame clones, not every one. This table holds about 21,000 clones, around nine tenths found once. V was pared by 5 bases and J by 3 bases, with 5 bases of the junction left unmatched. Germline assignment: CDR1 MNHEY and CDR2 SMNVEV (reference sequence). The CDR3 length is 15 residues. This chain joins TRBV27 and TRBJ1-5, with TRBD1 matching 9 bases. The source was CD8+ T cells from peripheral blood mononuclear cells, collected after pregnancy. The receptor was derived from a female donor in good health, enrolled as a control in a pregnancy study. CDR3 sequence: CASSPRDRVNQPQHF. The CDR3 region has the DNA TGTGCCAGCAGTCCTCGGGACAGGGTCAATCAGCCCCAGCATTTT.